Below, 30 T cell receptor beta chains from the same sample are listed, as sequenced in a study of blood T cell repertoires in COVID-19. Assay: immunoSEQ multiplex PCR; the TCRdb copy retains only in-frame clones and omits some. The sample consists of over 100,000 clones, around 88% of them appearing once. The material sequenced was peripheral blood. The receptors were sampled from a human donor with acute or convalescent COVID-19. The donor label of this sample is uncertain.

The chain recombines TRBV10-3 with TRBJ2-5; TRBD1 aligns across 8 bases. Germline lookup yields CDR1 ENHRY and CDR2 SYGVKD. The CDR3 runs 15 residues. J gave up 3 bases and V 10 bases, and 13 bases lay outside the gene matches. For the CDR3, the DNA is TGTGCCAGCGCAATGCGTCCACAGGGGGAAGAGACCCAGTACTTC. Protein sequence: CASAMRPQGEETQYF.

J is TRBJ2-1 and V is TRBV4-2, with D perhaps matching TRBD2 (7 bases). Trimming removed 8 bases at V and 1 base at J, with 12 bases between. The CDR3 loop spans 14 amino acids. The germline CDR1 and CDR2 sequences are LGHNA and YNFKEQ. The CDR3 spells CASGGGSSYNEQFF. As DNA, the CDR3 is TGTGCCAGCGGGGGCGGGAGTTCCTACAATGAGCAGTTCTTC.

This clone was detected only a few times. The chain joins TRBV18 to TRBJ2-1; 10 nucleotides line up with TRBD2. This CDR3 contains 14 residues. V dropped 4 bases and J dropped 7; count of bases not matched to a gene: 4. Per germline, CDR1 KGHSH and CDR2 LQKENI. As DNA, the CDR3 is TGTGCCAGCTCACGTAGCGGGGGGTGGAATGAGCAGTTCTTC. The encoded protein is CASSRSGGWNEQFF.

The genes are TRBV5-1 and TRBJ1-1, with D perhaps matching TRBD1 (5 bases). This CDR3 has 14 amino acids. Trimming cost V 4 bases and J 3 bases, with 13 bases left between them. Germline V gene data show CDR1 as SGHRS and CDR2 as YFSETQ. CDR3 bases: TGCGCCAGCAGCCCCGAAGGGGCATACACTGAAGCTTTCTTT. Residues: CASSPEGAYTEAFF.

The J gene is TRBJ1-6, the V gene TRBV7-2; 8 positions agree with TRBD1. The CDR3 runs to 15 residues. Trimming at V came to 4 bases and at J to 4 bases, leaving 3 bases not matched to a gene. Per the germline V gene, CDR1 is SGHTA and CDR2 is FQGNSA. The CDR3 here is CASSSRQGYNSPLHF. The CDR3 coding sequence is TGTGCCAGCAGCTCCCGACAGGGGTATAATTCACCCCTCCACTTT.

The chain employs TRBV2 and TRBJ2-3; tentatively, D is TRBD1 (5 bases). Germline CDR1 is SNHLY and CDR2 is FYNNEI. The CDR3 is 13 residues long. Trimming pared 4 bases from V and 6 bases from J, leaving 11 bases between. The CDR3 coding sequence is TGTGCCAGCAGTGTCAGGGAATGGGATACGCAGTATTTT. Protein: CASSVREWDTQYF.

This chain uses TRBV2 with TRBJ2-1; 9 bases match TRBD2. With 5 bases clipped from V and 3 bases from J, the junction kept 5 bases outside the gene matches. CDR3 length: 15 amino acids. From germline, CDR1 is SNHLY and CDR2 FYNNEI. The CDR3 protein is CASSRTSALYNEQFF. The DNA of the CDR3 is TGTGCCAGCAGTAGGACTAGCGCCCTCTACAATGAGCAGTTCTTC.

The chain joins TRBV7-3 to TRBJ2-1, with D possibly matching TRBD2 (5 bases). V dropped 1 base and J dropped 9 bases, with 7 bases sitting between them. The V gene's germline CDR1 is SGHTA and CDR2 FQGTGA. This CDR3 contains 12 residues. The CDR3 DNA follows: TGTGCCAGCAGCTTAAACGCGGGTGAGCAGTTCTTC. Translating it yields CASSLNAGEQFF. Supplemented by reference TRBV7-3 and TRBJ2-1, the full variable domain reads GAGVSQTPSNKVTEKGKYVELRCDPISGHTALYWYRQSLGQGPEFLIYFQGTGAADDSGLPNDRFFAVRPEGSVSTLKIQRTERGDSAVYLCASSLNAGEQFFGPGTRLTVL.

This sequence joins TRBV7-2 and TRBJ1-5; tentative D call: TRBD1 (6 bases). Germline CDR1 reads SGHTA; CDR2 reads FQGNSA. This CDR3 is 13 amino acids long. The germline V and J ends were trimmed by 5 bases and 10 bases, with 15 bases remaining between them. CDR3 amino acids: CASSTRPGVPQHF. DNA for the CDR3: TGTGCCAGCAGCACGCGGCCAGGGGTTCCCCAGCATTTT.

The chain carries TRBV27 and TRBJ1-1, with D unclear. The CDR3 covers 11 residues. V lost 8 bases to trimming and J lost 0 bases, with 4 bases between them. Per the germline V gene, CDR1 is MNHEY and CDR2 is SMNVEV (reference sequence). In nucleotides, the CDR3 is TGTGCCAGCCAGGTGAACACTGAAGCTTTCTTT. It codes for CASQVNTEAFF.

The chain carries TRBV28 and TRBJ1-1; 12 bases map to TRBD1. The CDR3 loop spans 16 amino acids. V lost 2 bases and J lost 4; bases outside the gene matches: 5. Germline CDR1 reads MDHEN; CDR2 reads SYDVKM. In DNA form, the CDR3 reads TGTGCCAGCAGTTTAGGGGACAGGGGGCCGGGCACTGAAGCTTTCTTT. Translation gives CASSLGDRGPGTEAFF.

The chain joins TRBV28 to TRBJ1-5, with TRBD1 matching over 10 bases. This CDR3 has 14 amino acids. From germline, CDR1 is MDHEN and CDR2 SYDVKM. Trimming removed 11 bases from V and 3 bases from J; junction bases left unmatched: 7. The CDR3 region is CAHAGTGVNQPQHF. CDR3 nucleotide sequence: TGTGCCCACGCGGGGACAGGGGTCAATCAGCCCCAGCATTTT.

The chain links TRBV7-6 to TRBJ2-1; D remains unclear. V gave up 1 base and J gave up 4 bases, with 5 bases separating them. This CDR3 is 13 amino acids long. Germline CDR1 and CDR2: SGHVS and FNYEAQ. CDR3 residues: CASSLVVYNEQFF. The CDR3 DNA reads TGTGCCAGCAGCTTAGTAGTTTACAATGAGCAGTTCTTC. Full variable domain (remainder filled in from reference TRBV7-6 and TRBJ2-1): GAGVSQSPRYKVTKRGQDVALRCDPISGHVSLYWYRQALGQGPEFLTYFNYEAQQDKSGLPNDRFSAERPEGSISTLTIQRTEQRDSAMYRCASSLVVYNEQFFGPGTRLTVL.

The chain joins TRBV6-5 to TRBJ1-1, with D possibly matching TRBD1 (5 bases). The CDR3 is 13 amino acids. V lost 5 bases and J 0 bases, leaving 7 bases between the germline ends. The V gene's germline CDR1 is MNHEY and CDR2 SVGAGI. CDR3 residues: CASSRGMNTEAFF. CDR3 bases: TGTGCCAGCAGTAGGGGCATGAACACTGAAGCTTTCTTT.

The rearrangement joins TRBV15 to TRBJ2-7; 9 bases match TRBD1. CDR1 LNHNV and CDR2 YYDKDF come from the germline V gene (reference sequence). The CDR3 sequence is 17 residues long. The V segment lost 0 bases and the J segment 3 bases; nucleotides outside the gene matches: 9. CDR3 nucleotide sequence: TGTGCCACCAGCAGAGATGGTTTTGGGGACAGGGTCTACGAGCAGTACTTC. Protein: CATSRDGFGDRVYEQYF.

This chain links TRBV9 with TRBJ2-1, with D maybe TRBD1 (6 bases). Per the germline V gene, CDR1 is SGDLS and CDR2 is YYNGEE. The V end lost 5 bases, the J end lost 2 bases, and 14 bases lay between the germline ends. This CDR3 is 15 amino acids long. DNA for the CDR3: TGTGCCAGCAGTGGAAGGGACACTACCTACAATGAGCAGTTCTTC. This translates into CASSGRDTTYNEQFF.

V usage is TRBV4-1 and J usage is TRBJ1-5; a possible D gene is TRBD1 (6 bases). This CDR3 contains 14 residues. The germline V gene encodes CDR1 MGHRA and CDR2 YSYEKL. V was trimmed by 3 bases and J by 6 bases, leaving 12 bases between them. The CDR3 DNA reads TGCGCCAGCAGCCAGGAGGGGGGGGCTCAGCCCCAGCATTTT. Amino acid sequence: CASSQEGGAQPQHF.

The V gene is TRBV6-5, the J gene TRBJ2-3, with D hard to call. The CDR3 has 13 amino acids. Germline V gives CDR1 MNHEY, CDR2 SVGAGI. Deletions cut 5 bases from V and 0 bases from J, with 6 bases between. The CDR3: CASSTASTDTQYF. The CDR3 DNA reads TGTGCCAGCAGTACTGCTAGCACAGATACGCAGTATTTT.

This chain links TRBV7-2 with TRBJ2-7, with D possibly TRBD1 on 6 matching bases. Trimming took 8 bases from V and 3 from J, leaving 20 bases between them. CDR3 length: 15 residues. The germline gives CDR1 SGHTA, CDR2 FQGNSA. The CDR3 nucleotides are TGTGCCAGCTACGAGGGCAGGGGTCGGGACTACGAGCAGTACTTC. This codes for CASYEGRGRDYEQYF.

The rearrangement uses TRBV19 and TRBJ1-5; D uncertain. CDR3 length: 15 amino acids. In germline, CDR1 is LNHDA, CDR2 SQIVND (reference sequence). The ends were cut back, 3 bases at V and 0 bases at J, with 9 bases in the middle. CDR3 DNA sequence: TGTGCCAGTAGTATTGGGCATCTTAGCAATCAGCCCCAGCATTTT. Its translation is CASSIGHLSNQPQHF.

The rearrangement uses TRBV18 and TRBJ2-2; 11 bases agree with TRBD2. Per germline, CDR1 KGHSH and CDR2 LQKENI. The ends lost 5 bases at V and 5 bases at J; junction bases unmatched: 10. This CDR3 is 17 amino acids long. The CDR3 region has the DNA TGTGCCAGCTCATCCCAAGGACTAGCGGGTGGAACCGGGGAGCTGTTTTTT. Protein product: CASSSQGLAGGTGELFF.

This sequence joins TRBV4-1 and TRBJ1-5, with D perhaps TRBD1 (5 bases). Germline-derived CDR1 and CDR2 are MGHRA and YSYEKL. The CDR3 has 15 amino acids. V was shortened by 1 base and J by 6 bases, with 13 bases between the two germline ends. CDR3 nucleotide sequence: TGCGCCAGCAGCCAAGCTTGGACACAATCTCAGCCCCAGCATTTT. Its protein is CASSQAWTQSQPQHF.

This chain links TRBV11-3 with TRBJ2-3; 14 bases line up with TRBD2. V dropped 6 bases and J dropped 1; count of bases not matched to a gene: 9. The length of the CDR3 is 18 residues. Germline CDR1 SGHNT, CDR2 YENEEA. CDR3 DNA: TGTGCCAGCAGTACCGGGACTAGCGGGAGAAGGGGCACAGATACGCAGTATTTT. Translating gives CASSTGTSGRRGTDTQYF.

The chain links TRBV7-9 to TRBJ1-4; weak D call: TRBD1 (6 bases). With 3 bases removed from V and 4 bases from J, the gap between germline ends came to 9 bases. CDR1 and CDR2 from the germline V gene are SEHNR and FQNEAQ (reference sequence). The CDR3 spans 14 residues. For the CDR3, the DNA is TGTGCCAGCAGCTTTTCAGGGGTTAATGAAAAACTGTTTTTT. Its translation is CASSFSGVNEKLFF. The full variable domain, in which reference TRBV7-9 and TRBJ1-4 provide the parts outside the CDR3, is DTGVSQNPRHKITKRGQNVTFRCDPISEHNRLYWYRQTLGQGPEFLTYFQNEAQLEKSRLLSDRFSAERPKGSFSTLEIQRTEQGDSAMYLCASSFSGVNEKLFFGSGTQLSVL.

V usage is TRBV23-1 and J usage is TRBJ2-3, with 13 bases that match TRBD2. TRBV23-1 is reported as an ORF; its role is uncertain. V lost 0 bases to trimming and J lost 2 bases; unmatched junction nucleotides: 8. The CDR3 runs 19 residues. CDR3 sequence (DNA): TGCGCCAGCAGTCAATCGGATCCGGGACTAGCGGGACTCACAGATACGCAGTATTTT. This translates into CASSQSDPGLAGLTDTQYF.

The chain carries TRBV7-7 and TRBJ2-7; 11 positions match TRBD1. Germline V gene data show CDR1 as SSHAT and CDR2 as FNYEAQ (reference sequence). The CDR3 runs 13 residues. V dropped 5 bases and J dropped 5; count of bases not matched to a gene: 2. The CDR3 spells CASSRDRGNEQYF. The CDR3 nucleotides are TGTGCCAGCAGCCGGGACAGGGGGAACGAGCAGTACTTC.

This chain connects TRBV28 to TRBJ2-7; D is possibly TRBD1 (5 bases). Germline CDR1 and CDR2: MDHEN and SYDVKM. This CDR3 has 15 residues. V was shortened by 4 bases and J by 3 bases, with 16 bases between the two germline ends. CDR3 region: CASSSSLAGYYEQYF. The CDR3 DNA reads as TGTGCCAGCAGTTCGAGTCTGGCAGGGTACTACGAGCAGTACTTC.

The chain couples TRBV13 to TRBJ2-1; TRBD2 aligns across 12 bases. CDR1 and CDR2 from the germline V gene are PRHDT and FYEKMQ (reference sequence). With 8 bases clipped from V and 0 bases from J, the junction kept 8 bases outside the gene matches. This CDR3 is built from 17 residues. The DNA for the CDR3 is TGTGCCAGCGGCCTGACTAGCGGGGGACGCTCCTACAATGAGCAGTTCTTC. Translation gives CASGLTSGGRSYNEQFF. The complete variable domain, with remaining parts taken from reference TRBV13 and TRBJ2-1, reads AAGVIQSPRHLIKEKRETATLKCYPIPRHDTVYWYQQGPGQDPQFLISFYEKMQSDKGSIPDRFSAQQFSDYHSELNMSSLELGDSALYFCASGLTSGGRSYNEQFFGPGTRLTVL.

The chain carries TRBV30 and TRBJ1-1, with 11 bases fitting TRBD1. The V gene end was trimmed by 3 bases and the J gene end by 4 bases; junction bases not matched to a gene: 4. This CDR3 is built from 14 residues. CDR1 and CDR2 from the germline V gene are GTSNPN and SVGIG (reference sequence). Written as DNA, the CDR3 is TGTGCCTGGAGGAGGGGACAGGGGGGCACTGAAGCTTTCTTT. Translated: CAWRRGQGGTEAFF.

The chain couples TRBV30 to TRBJ1-4, with D perhaps TRBD1 (6 bases). The germline gives CDR1 GTSNPN, CDR2 SVGIG (reference sequence). This CDR3 contains 13 residues. Trimming stripped 3 bases from V and 10 bases from J, with 15 bases between. In DNA, the CDR3 is TGTGCCTGGAGGCCGGGGGGGGGCGGAAAACTGTTTTTT. This translates into CAWRPGGGGKLFF.